This T cell receptor (beta chain) was obtained from a study of OX40 agonist ivuxolimab in advanced cancers. At the level of the whole study: Ivuxolimab was a fully human IgG2 agonistic monoclonal antibody targeting the costimulatory receptor OX40 (CD134). Intravenous ivuxolimab was administered to patients every 2 weeks at six dose levels: 0.01, 0.1, 0.3, 1.5, 3 and 10 mg/kg. Of the approximately 54 patients in dose escalation, some 19 had hepatocellular carcinoma, roughly 15 had melanoma, 9 had renal cell carcinoma and 9 had head and neck cancer. In the dose-escalation cohort, roughly four fifths of patients were male, and the mean age was about 55 years, with a range of about 23 to 85. Prior anti-PD-1, anti-PD-L1 or anti-CTLA-4 therapy was permitted, and checkpoint inhibitors had been received by about two fifths of dose-escalation patients. Partial responses occurred in three dose-escalation patients: two with cutaneous melanoma and one with hepatocellular carcinoma. The point of sequencing TCRbeta in the periphery was to test whether ivuxolimab changed TCR sequence diversity and drove clonal T-cell expansion. The paper describes the monotherapy dose-escalation part (N of about 54 patients) of the phase I trial of ivuxolimab.

Patients with autoimmune disease history or receiving systemic immunosuppression were excluded from the trial. Peripheral blood for TCR sequencing was drawn from every dose cohort at baseline, at cycle 4 day 1 and at cycle 7 day 1. Samples were obtained from an open-label, multicenter, first-in-human phase I dose-escalation trial of ivuxolimab. Adults with locally advanced or metastatic melanoma, renal cell, hepatocellular, or head and neck squamous cell carcinoma were enrolled in the trial. Before TCR sequencing, CD4+ and CD8+ T cells were separately sorted from peripheral blood. General study outcomes and caveats: Partial responders in the 0.1-3.0 mg/kg groups had among the lowest normalized peripheral clonal expansion, especially among CD8+ T cells. Low levels of normalized T-cell clonal expansion were also seen in some patients who did not respond. Which antigens the clonally expanded peripheral T cells were specific for was not determined. After ivuxolimab, more expanded clones were found on average in CD8+ T cells than in CD4+ T cells. At doses from 0.1 to 3.0 mg/kg, clonal expansion was seen in both CD4+ and CD8+ blood T cells between baseline and week 6.

This clone was detected a few times. Its antigen is not yet known. At one end, the junction sequence differs from germline, possibly due to a read error. Spanning cysteine to phenylalanine, the CDR3 consists of 13 amino acids. The sequence is cut down to CDR3 DNA, 39 bases in frame from base 1. The germline V gene (reference sequence) yields SSHAT for CDR1 and FNYEAQ for CDR2. Genomic DNA was isolated from the sorted cells so that the TCRbeta CDR3 region could be sequenced. The immunoSEQ Assay was used for sequencing of TCRbeta CDR3 regions. TCRdb's version of the immuneACCESS table is confined to in-frame rearrangements and falls short of the full clone set. An unresolved V gene accounts for under half of the shortfall where checked; the remainder is of unknown origin. The sample records 77,000 or so clones, under 95% of which are singletons. Of the sample, roughly a tenth is held by the ten largest clones.

This clonotype originated in an adult with an advanced solid tumor such as melanoma, head and neck, liver or kidney cancer. The chain is encoded by TRBV7-7 joined to TRBJ2-7; the D gene lacks a confident call. Here the sequenced sample was CD4+ or CD8+ T cells sorted from blood, taken in a trial of the OX40 agonist ivuxolimab. The CDR3 corresponds to CASSLALTYEQYF. In nucleotide form, the sequence is TGTGCTAGCAGCTTAGCCCTTACCTACGAGCAGTACTTC.